The 29 T cell receptor beta chains listed next were all sequenced from one sample in a study of CD8+CD57+ T cells in acquired aplastic anemia. Patients selected for sequencing had displayed CD8+CD57+ cell expansion by flow cytometry. Template material for TCR beta VDJ and CDR3 profiling consisted of genomic DNA. TCRdb called the reads again in MiXCR, with one record for every CDR3 protein. The table includes over 150,000 distinct CDR3 sequences, about half detected once. What was sequenced was sorted CD4+, CD8+, or CD8+CD57+ T cells (not recorded which) from PBMCs. These receptors all stem from a human donor with aplastic anemia.

The V and J genes are TRBV29-1 and TRBJ2-2; tentative D call: TRBD2 (6 bases). V shed 7 bases and J shed 5 bases, with 20 bases lying between them. The CDR3 runs to 15 residues. CDR1 is SQVTM and CDR2 is ANQGSEA in the germline V gene. CDR3: CSAAESGPLTGELFF. The CDR3 coding sequence is TGCAGCGCCGCGGAGAGCGGGCCGCTAACCGGGGAGCTGTTTTTT.

This clonotype appeared many times. This chain connects TRBV6-1 to TRBJ1-5; 9 nucleotides align to TRBD1. The J segment lost 4 bases and the V segment lost 6 bases, leaving 4 bases of the junction unmatched. CDR1 and CDR2 from the germline V gene are MNHNS and SASEGT. The CDR3 runs 14 residues. The CDR3 nucleotides read TGTGCCAGCAGGGGGACAGGGCTTAATCAGCCCCAGCATTTT. Residues: CASRGTGLNQPQHF.

This sequence joins TRBV7-2 and TRBJ2-5; unclear D gene. Trimming cost V 0 bases and J 3 bases, with 5 bases left between them. Germline V CDR1 and CDR2: SGHTA, FQGNSA. CDR3 length: 13 amino acids. The CDR3 DNA reads as TGTGCCAGCAGCTTAGCAAAGAAAGAGACCCAGTACTTC. It yields the protein CASSLAKKETQYF.

This clonotype came up many times. This sequence joins TRBV7-2 and TRBJ2-1; no clear D gene. Germline lookup yields CDR1 SGHTA and CDR2 FQGNSA. Deletions cut 1 base from V and 9 bases from J, with 13 bases between. The CDR3 totals 14 residues. CDR3 nucleotides: TGTGCCAGCAGCTTAGGCCAAAGTAGAGGTGAGCAGTTCTTC. Its protein is CASSLGQSRGEQFF.

This clonotype was recorded a few times. V and J are TRBV12-3 or TRBV12-4 and TRBJ2-7; the D is unclear. Trimming took off 5 bases at V and 2 bases at J, with 13 bases between the two ends. This CDR3 region has 14 residues. CDR3 sequence (DNA): TGTGCCAGCAGTCCTAGATATTGGACCTACGAGCAGTACTTC. Protein product: CASSPRYWTYEQYF.

This clonotype was counted between two and nine times. The chain employs TRBV28 and TRBJ2-7; D tentatively reads TRBD1 or TRBD2 (6 bases each). CDR1 is MDHEN, CDR2 SYDVKM, per germline. This CDR3 has 15 residues. With 6 bases removed from V and 4 bases from J, the gap between germline ends came to 19 bases. The CDR3: CASSPSGGLFYEQYF. DNA for the CDR3: TGTGCCAGCAGCCCCTCCGGGGGCCTCTTTTACGAGCAGTACTTC.

The gene calls are TRBV24-1 and TRBJ1-2; D is unclear. The V gene lost 3 bases and the J gene lost 8 bases, with 9 bases spanning the gap. The CDR3 sequence is 12 residues long. The germline V gene has CDR1 KGHDR and CDR2 SFDVKD. CDR3 nucleotides: TGTGCCACCAGTGATGGGATAGGAGGCTACACCTTC. Protein: CATSDGIGGYTF.

This clonotype was seen repeatedly, ten times or more. V gene TRBV30 combines with J gene TRBJ2-7; D uncertain. The germline V gene encodes CDR1 GTSNPN and CDR2 SVGIG (reference sequence). This CDR3 is built from 15 residues. The ends were cut back, 2 bases at V and 2 bases at J, with 16 bases in the middle. The CDR3 region has the DNA TGTGCCTGGAGTCCAGTGTTGGAAGCCGCCTACGAGCAGTACTTC. Translated: CAWSPVLEAAYEQYF. The whole variable domain, filled in from reference TRBV30 and TRBJ2-7, reads SQTIHQWPATLVQPVGSPLSLECTVEGTSNPNLYWYRQAAGRGLQLLFYSVGIGQISSEVPQNLSASRPQDRQFILSSKKLLLSDSGFYLCAWSPVLEAAYEQYFGPGTRLTVT.

This clonotype was detected ten times or more. The J gene is TRBJ1-5, the V gene TRBV12-3 or TRBV12-4, with unresolved D. V was cut by 3 bases and J by 3 bases, with 3 bases left in between. The CDR3 runs 12 residues. CDR3 nucleotides: TGTGCCAGCAGTTTGCACAATCAGCCCCAGCATTTT. Translation: CASSLHNQPQHF.

This clonotype was seen repeatedly, ten times or more. The chain recombines TRBV2 with TRBJ2-7; D gene ambiguous. The CDR3 spans 13 residues. V was trimmed by 1 base and J by 2 bases, leaving 6 bases between them. The germline CDR1 and CDR2 sequences are SNHLY and FYNNEI. CDR3 sequence (DNA): TGTGCCAGCAGTGAAGGGGGTACCTACGAGCAGTACTTC. It encodes CASSEGGTYEQYF. Complete variable domain (other parts from reference TRBV2 and TRBJ2-7): EPEVTQTPSHQVTQMGQEVILRCVPISNHLYFYWYRQILGQKVEFLVSFYNNEISEKSEIFDDQFSVERPDGSNFTLKIRSTKLEDSAMYFCASSEGGTYEQYFGPGTRLTVT.

In this sample, this clonotype turned up many times. The gene calls are TRBV5-1 and TRBJ1-6; TRBD1 is a possible D gene (5 bases). V lost 0 bases and J 10 bases, leaving 11 bases between the germline ends. The CDR3 totals 14 residues. CDR1 is SGHRS, CDR2 YFSETQ, per germline. CDR3 sequence (DNA): TGCGCCAGCAGCTTGGCAGGGAGTGGGTCACCCCTCCACTTT. Its protein is CASSLAGSGSPLHF.

This clonotype occurred many times. This chain connects TRBV20-1 to TRBJ2-3; D is undetermined. The CDR3 has 12 amino acids. CDR1 and CDR2 from the germline V gene are DFQATT and SNEGSKA (reference sequence). Trimming cost V 7 bases and J 2 bases, with 10 bases left between them. The CDR3, as DNA: TGCAGTGGTTCTGGGGACACAGATACGCAGTATTTT. Its translation: CSGSGDTDTQYF.

This chain uses TRBV29-1 with TRBJ1-1; D remains unclear. Trimming cost V 0 bases and J 5 bases, with 13 bases left between them. Germline V gene lookup returns CDR1 SQVTM and CDR2 ANQGSEA. The CDR3 has 14 amino acids. The CDR3 here is CSVEDLALLTEAFF. The CDR3 DNA is TGCAGCGTTGAAGATCTAGCCCTATTAACTGAAGCTTTCTTT.

This clonotype was recorded at least ten times. This chain uses TRBV20-1 with TRBJ1-1; tentative D call: TRBD1 (6 bases). The V end lost 6 bases, the J end lost 1 base, and 18 bases lay between the germline ends. The CDR3 loop spans 15 amino acids. The germline gives CDR1 DFQATT, CDR2 SNEGSKA (reference sequence). The CDR3 DNA reads as TGCAGTGCCGGTGGGGGCGGCTGGGAGAACACTGAAGCTTTCTTT. Translation gives CSAGGGGWENTEAFF.

This clonotype was detected many times. The J gene is TRBJ1-6, the V gene TRBV19, with D possibly TRBD1 on 6 matching bases. Deletions cut 4 bases from V and 2 bases from J, with 12 bases between. Germline V gene lookup returns CDR1 LNHDA and CDR2 SQIVND (reference sequence). This CDR3 is 16 amino acids long. Here the CDR3 reads CASSTSGTPYNSPLHF. CDR3 nucleotides: TGTGCCAGTAGTACCTCTGGGACACCCTATAATTCACCCCTCCACTTT. Variable domain in full (rest from reference TRBV19 and TRBJ1-6): DGGITQSPKYLFRKEGQNVTLSCEQNLNHDAMYWYRQDPGQGLRLIYYSQIVNDFQKGDIAEGYSVSREKKESFPLTVTSAQKNPTAFYLCASSTSGTPYNSPLHFGNGTRLTVT.

V gene TRBV19 combines with J gene TRBJ2-7; 8 nucleotides align to TRBD1. With V trimmed by 1 base and J by 3 bases, 8 bases remained unmatched. The CDR3 length is 16 residues. Germline V lookup: CDR1 LNHDA, CDR2 SQIVND (reference sequence). The CDR3 coding sequence is TGTGCCAGTAGTATAGTCGTCGGGACAGGACACTACGAGCAGTACTTC. Encoded protein: CASSIVVGTGHYEQYF.

Many counts were recorded for this clonotype. The chain recombines TRBV15 with TRBJ1-1, with 9 bases matching TRBD1. The germline CDR1 and CDR2 sequences are LNHNV and YYDKDF (reference sequence). This CDR3 contains 14 residues. Germline trimming cut 0 bases from V and 11 bases from J; bases unmatched to any gene: 7. The CDR3 protein is CATSRDWGQGSAFF. The CDR3 DNA follows: TGTGCCACCAGCAGAGATTGGGGACAGGGTTCGGCTTTCTTT.

The chain combines TRBV19 with TRBJ1-2; D is ambiguous. The CDR3 covers 16 residues. The V gene lost 1 base and the J gene lost 4 bases, with 16 bases spanning the gap. Germline V gene data show CDR1 as LNHDA and CDR2 as SQIVND (reference sequence). The CDR3 here is CASSIAGMTSLYGYTF. DNA for the CDR3: TGTGCCAGTAGTATAGCGGGGATGACTTCGCTCTATGGCTACACCTTC.

The CDR3 loop reads CASSPRDRSFYGYTF. The CDR3 nucleotides are TGTGCCAGCAGCCCTCGGGACAGAAGTTTCTATGGCTACACCTTC. This rearrangement joins TRBV11-1 to TRBJ1-2; TRBD1 matches at 7 bases. The length of the CDR3 is 15 residues. CDR1 and CDR2 (germline): SGHAT, FQDESV (reference sequence). The V gene end was trimmed by 5 bases and the J gene end by 4 bases; junction bases not matched to a gene: 10.

This clonotype has only a few counts. The genes are TRBV10-3 and TRBJ1-5; 7 bases align to TRBD1. V lost 10 bases to trimming and J lost 0 bases; unmatched junction nucleotides: 15. The CDR3 is made up of 17 amino acids. Germline V gene data show CDR1 as ENHRY and CDR2 as SYGVKD. DNA for the CDR3: TGTGCCAGCAGCGCTTTAACAGGGGATAATAGCAATCAGCCCCAGCATTTT. This encodes CASSALTGDNSNQPQHF.

J is TRBJ2-6 and V is TRBV2; 7 positions agree with TRBD1. The CDR3 is 15 residues long. Looked up from germline, CDR1 is SNHLY and CDR2 is FYNNEI. V lost 6 bases, J lost 2 bases, and 4 bases stayed unmatched. The CDR3 region is CASSRDRAGANVLTF. CDR3 DNA sequence: TGTGCCAGCAGCCGCGACAGGGCTGGGGCCAACGTCCTGACTTTC.

On this clonotype itself: It is likely a read error, because the conserved phenylalanine at the end of the CDR3 is missing. The J gene is TRBJ2-7, the V gene TRBV25-1; D perhaps matches TRBD2 (5 bases). The CDR3 loop spans 16 amino acids. Deletions cut 3 bases from V and 0 bases from J, with 15 bases between. CDR1 is MGHDK, CDR2 SYGVNS, per germline. The CDR3 region has the DNA TGTGCCAGCAGTGACCTGGGTGGTAGCGACTCCTACGAGCAGTACTGC. This encodes CASSDLGGSDSYEQYC.

The chain combines TRBV19 with TRBJ2-7; 8 nucleotides line up with TRBD1. Germline CDR1 LNHDA, CDR2 SQIVND (reference sequence). This CDR3 comprises 14 residues. V dropped 7 bases and J dropped 7; count of bases not matched to a gene: 12. The CDR3 nucleotides read TGTGCCAGTAATTGGGGACAGGCAGCGGAAGAGCAGTACTTC. The encoded protein is CASNWGQAAEEQYF.

The genes are TRBV11-2 and TRBJ1-2; D unresolved. Per the germline V gene, CDR1 is SGHAT and CDR2 is FQNNGV. Trimming cost V 1 base and J 4 bases, with 13 bases left between them. CDR3 length: 15 amino acids. The DNA for the CDR3 is TGTGCCAGCAGCTTAGGATTGTGGCAGAGCTATGGCTACACCTTC. The encoded protein is CASSLGLWQSYGYTF.

This chain links TRBV2 with TRBJ1-5; D remains unclear. Trimming cost V 4 bases and J 2 bases, with 9 bases left between them. Germline V gene lookup returns CDR1 SNHLY and CDR2 FYNNEI. The CDR3 is 14 amino acids. CDR3 nucleotides: TGTGCCAGCAGTGTAGGGCGAGGCAATCAGCCCCAGCATTTT. Translated, it gives CASSVGRGNQPQHF.

The chain is built from TRBV9 and TRBJ1-2, with a tentative D call TRBD1 (5 bases). The CDR3 consists of 14 residues. The germline CDR1 and CDR2 sequences are SGDLS and YYNGEE. Trimming took off 4 bases at V and 8 bases at J, with 18 bases between the two ends. CDR3 bases: TGTGCCAGCAGCCCCGCACAGACCTCAGGGGGCTACACCTTC. Its protein is CASSPAQTSGGYTF. The variable domain in full, with the rest retrieved from reference TRBV9 and TRBJ1-2, is DSGVTQTPKHLITATGQRVTLRCSPRSGDLSVYWYQQSLDQGLQFLIQYYNGEERAKGNILERFSAQQFPDLHSELNLSSLELGDSALYFCASSPAQTSGGYTFGSGTRLTVV.

The rearrangement joins TRBV6-1 to TRBJ2-5; 7 positions agree with TRBD2. Germline CDR1 is MNHNS and CDR2 is SASEGT. The CDR3 has 15 residues. V shed 5 bases and J 4 bases; nucleotides not matched to a gene: 10. CDR3: CASSRSPREGETQYF. CDR3 bases: TGTGCCAGCAGTCGCAGTCCCAGGGAGGGAGAGACCCAGTACTTC.

The chain joins TRBV20-1 to TRBJ2-5; D may be TRBD2 (6 bases). CDR1 DFQATT and CDR2 SNEGSKA come from the germline V gene (reference sequence). The CDR3 is 13 residues long. Trimming took 6 bases from V and 2 from J, leaving 13 bases between them. The CDR3 DNA follows: TGCAGTGCCCTGGGACTCGAACAAGAGACCCAGTACTTC. The encoded protein is CSALGLEQETQYF.

The sample holds many counts of this clonotype. CDR3 nucleotides: TGCAGTGCTAAACTAGCGGGGGTGAATGAGCAGTTCTTC. It yields the protein CSAKLAGVNEQFF. The genes are TRBV20-1 and TRBJ2-1; 11 bases map to TRBD2. V shed 4 bases and J 7 bases; nucleotides not matched to a gene: 3. This CDR3 spans 13 amino acids. The germline gives CDR1 DFQATT, CDR2 SNEGSKA (reference sequence).